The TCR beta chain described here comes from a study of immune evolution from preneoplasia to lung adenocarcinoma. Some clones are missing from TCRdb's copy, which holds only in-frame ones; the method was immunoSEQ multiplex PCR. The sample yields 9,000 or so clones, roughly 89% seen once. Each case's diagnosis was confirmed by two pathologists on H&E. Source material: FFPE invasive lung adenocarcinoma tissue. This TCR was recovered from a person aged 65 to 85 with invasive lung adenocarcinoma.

CDR3 region: CASRGSGQSSYEQYF. DNA for the CDR3: TGCGCCAGCAGAGGTTCGGGACAGTCTTCTTACGAGCAGTACTTC. The V call is TRBV5-1, the J call TRBJ2-7; TRBD1 matches at 7 bases. CDR3 length equals 15 residues. J gave up 4 bases and V 5 bases, and 12 bases lay outside the gene matches. CDR1 and CDR2 from the germline V gene are SGHRS and YFSETQ.